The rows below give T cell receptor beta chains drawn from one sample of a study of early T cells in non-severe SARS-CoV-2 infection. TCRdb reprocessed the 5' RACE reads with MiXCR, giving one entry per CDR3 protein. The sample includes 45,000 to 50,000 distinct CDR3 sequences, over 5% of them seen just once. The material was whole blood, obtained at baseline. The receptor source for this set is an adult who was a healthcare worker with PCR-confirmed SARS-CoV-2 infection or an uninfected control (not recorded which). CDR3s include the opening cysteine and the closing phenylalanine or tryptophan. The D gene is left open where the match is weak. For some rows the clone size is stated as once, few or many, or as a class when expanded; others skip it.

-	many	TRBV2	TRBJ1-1	CASRPLGAGEAFF	TGTGCCAGCAGGCCCCTCGGGGCCGGTGAAGCTTTCTTT
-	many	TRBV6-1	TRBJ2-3	CASSHPDTQYF	TGTGCCAGCAGCCATCCCGATACGCAGTATTTT
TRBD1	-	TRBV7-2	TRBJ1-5	CASSLQTGGLQPQHF	TGTGCCAGCAGCTTACAGACAGGGGGCCTGCAGCCCCAGCATTTT
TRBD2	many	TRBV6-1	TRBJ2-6	CASSELVAGGSGANVLTF	TGTGCCAGCAGTGAATTGGTAGCGGGGGGCTCTGGGGCCAACGTCCTGACTTTC
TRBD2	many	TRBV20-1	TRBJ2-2	CSAGGGVTGELFF	TGCAGTGCGGGGGGAGGGGTCACCGGGGAGCTGTTTTTT
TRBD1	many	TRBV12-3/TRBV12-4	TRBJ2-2	CASSFGQGSAGELFF	TGTGCCAGCAGTTTCGGACAGGGTTCGGCCGGGGAGCTGTTTTTT
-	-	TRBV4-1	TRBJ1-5	CASSQVEGPGRPQHF	TGCGCCAGCAGCCAAGTGGAGGGGCCCGGGAGGCCCCAGCATTTT
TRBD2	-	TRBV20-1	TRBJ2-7	CSARDSGRGSYEQYF	TGCAGTGCTAGAGACAGCGGGAGAGGCTCCTACGAGCAGTACTTC
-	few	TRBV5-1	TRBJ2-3	CASSLERQTSADTQYF	TGCGCCAGCAGCTTGGAAAGACAGACCAGCGCAGATACGCAGTATTTT
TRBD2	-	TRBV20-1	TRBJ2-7	CSARVPGTSANEQYF	TGCAGTGCTAGAGTTCCCGGGACTAGCGCCAACGAGCAGTACTTC
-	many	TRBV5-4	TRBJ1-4	CASSLMATNEKLFF	TGTGCCAGCAGCCTAATGGCAACTAATGAAAAACTGTTTTTT
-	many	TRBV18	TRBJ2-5	CASSPPTTRQETQYF	TGTGCCAGCTCCCCGCCTACAACTAGACAAGAGACCCAGTACTTC
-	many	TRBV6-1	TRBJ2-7	CASNGDSYEQYF	TGTGCCAGCAACGGGGACTCCTACGAGCAGTACTTC
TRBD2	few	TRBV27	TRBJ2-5	CASSFQAGVGETQYF	TGTGCCAGCAGTTTCCAAGCGGGAGTGGGGGAGACCCAGTACTTC